Each of the 30 T cell receptor beta chains below was sequenced from the same sample in a study of T cell responses to AZD1222 COVID-19 vaccine. Here immunoSEQ multiplex PCR was the method, and the copy in TCRdb shows in-frame clones only, minus some. This sample carries 130,000 or so clones, roughly nine tenths of them seen once, and the ten largest clones take 25% to 30%. The material sequenced was peripheral blood, taken on day 0 of AZD1222 vaccination. The receptors come from an adult in good health.

The chain couples TRBV7-9 to TRBJ2-5; maybe TRBD1 (6 bases). Germline CDR1 is SEHNR and CDR2 is FQNEAQ (reference sequence). With 1 base removed from V and 7 bases from J, the gap between germline ends came to 10 bases. The CDR3 consists of 13 residues. CDR3 in DNA: TGTGCCAGCAGCTTAGAGGCACAGGGGACCCAGTACTTC. Protein sequence: CASSLEAQGTQYF.

The J gene is TRBJ2-6, the V gene TRBV29-1; D is perhaps TRBD2 (5 bases). CDR1 and CDR2 (germline): SQVTM, ANQGSEA. V dropped 4 bases and J dropped 0 bases, with 16 bases sitting between them. CDR3 length: 17 residues. The CDR3 sequence is CSVVYFGGRSGANVLTF. The CDR3 bases are TGCAGCGTTGTTTACTTTGGAGGACGCTCTGGGGCCAACGTCCTGACTTTC. Using reference TRBV29-1 and TRBJ2-6 for the parts outside the CDR3, the full variable domain is SAVISQKPSRDICQRGTSLTIQCQVDSQVTMMFWYRQQPGQSLTLIATANQGSEATYESGFVIDKFPISRPNLTFSTLTVSNMSPEDSSIYLCSVVYFGGRSGANVLTFGAGSRLTVL.

Notes on this clone: Other nucleotide sequences in the sample specify the same CDR3. The V and J genes are TRBV7-2 and TRBJ2-1; D unresolved. The germline V gene encodes CDR1 SGHTA and CDR2 FQGNSA. V lost 1 base and J lost 5, with 6 bases in between. The CDR3 extends over 13 amino acids. In DNA, the CDR3 is TGTGCCAGCAGCTTAGGCCCAAACAATGAGCAGTTCTTC. This encodes CASSLGPNNEQFF.

J is TRBJ1-2 and V is TRBV7-8; no clear D. The CDR3 has 13 amino acids. Deletions cut 5 bases from V and 5 bases from J, with 12 bases between. CDR1 is SGHVS, CDR2 FQNEAQ, per germline. The CDR3 nucleotides are TGTGCCAGCAGCCGGACGGTGGGATATGGCTACACCTTC. Translating it yields CASSRTVGYGYTF. Looking up the rest from reference TRBV7-8 and TRBJ1-2 gives the full variable domain: GAGVSQSPRYKVAKRGQDVALRCDPISGHVSLFWYQQALGQGPEFLTYFQNEAQLDKSGLPSDRFFAERPEGSVSTLKIQRTQQEDSAVYLCASSRTVGYGYTFGSGTRLTVV.

The V and J genes are TRBV2 and TRBJ1-5, with 7 positions matching TRBD1. CDR1 is SNHLY and CDR2 is FYNNEI in the germline V gene. This CDR3 spans 15 amino acids. Unmatched junction bases numbered 6, after V lost 3 bases and J lost 4 bases. The CDR3 DNA sequence: TGTGCCAGCAGTGAGAAGGGGGCTTCGAATCAGCCCCAGCATTTT. Protein sequence: CASSEKGASNQPQHF.

The J gene is TRBJ2-5, the V gene TRBV18; D not resolved. V lost 2 bases and J 1 base, leaving 5 bases between the germline ends. The CDR3 length is 13 residues. In germline, CDR1 is KGHSH, CDR2 LQKENI. The CDR3 loop is CASSPNSQETQYF. CDR3 in DNA: TGTGCCAGCTCACCAAACAGCCAAGAGACCCAGTACTTC.

The chain joins TRBV4-3 to TRBJ1-6; 7 bases are shared with TRBD1. Germline trimming cut 2 bases from V and 4 bases from J; bases unmatched to any gene: 5. The CDR3 length is 16 residues. Germline-derived CDR1 and CDR2 are LGHNA and YSLEER. The CDR3 DNA sequence: TGCGCCAGCAGCCAACAAGGACAGGCTTATAATTCACCCCTCCACTTT. It yields the protein CASSQQGQAYNSPLHF.

V is TRBV5-4 and J is TRBJ2-5; tentatively, D is TRBD2 (6 bases). This CDR3 spans 15 amino acids. V was cut by 4 bases and J by 0 bases, with 13 bases left in between. Germline V gene data show CDR1 as SGHNT and CDR2 as YYREEE (reference sequence). CDR3 DNA: TGTGCCAGCAGCGAGGGTCGGGAGTACCAAGAGACCCAGTACTTC. Its translation: CASSEGREYQETQYF.

This rearrangement joins TRBV5-1 to TRBJ1-1; D call uncertain. CDR1 is SGHRS, CDR2 YFSETQ, per germline. This CDR3 has 14 residues. V was cut by 0 bases and J by 4 bases, with 10 bases left in between. The CDR3 spells CASSLGVSSTEAFF. CDR3 sequence (DNA): TGCGCCAGCAGCTTGGGAGTATCAAGCACTGAAGCTTTCTTT.

The CDR3 is CASAGGLKEKLFF. The CDR3, as DNA: TGTGCCAGCGCGGGGGGGTTGAAGGAAAAACTGTTTTTT. V gene TRBV27 combines with J gene TRBJ1-4; perhaps TRBD1 as D (5 bases). The germline gives CDR1 MNHEY, CDR2 SMNVEV (reference sequence). Trimming removed 8 bases at V and 8 bases at J, with 15 bases between. This CDR3 comprises 13 residues.

This sequence joins TRBV14 and TRBJ1-6; D is uncertain. This CDR3 region has 18 residues. The germline V and J ends were trimmed by 0 bases and 0 bases, with 12 bases remaining between them. Looked up from germline, CDR1 is SGHDN and CDR2 is FVKESK. The chain's CDR3 is CASSQDVASSSYNSPLHF. CDR3 nucleotide sequence: TGTGCCAGCAGCCAAGATGTCGCCTCTAGCTCCTATAATTCACCCCTCCACTTT.

The V call is TRBV7-2, the J call TRBJ2-5; TRBD1 agrees at 8 bases. Unmatched junction bases numbered 5, after V lost 3 bases and J lost 5 bases. The CDR3 covers 14 residues. Per germline, CDR1 SGHTA and CDR2 FQGNSA. The CDR3 loop reads CASSFRGRRETQYF. In DNA, the CDR3 is TGTGCCAGCAGCTTCAGGGGGCGGAGGGAGACCCAGTACTTC.

The chain links TRBV10-3 to TRBJ2-1, with 9 positions matching TRBD2. Germline V gene lookup returns CDR1 ENHRY and CDR2 SYGVKD. Trimming at V came to 4 bases and at J to 9 bases, leaving 4 bases not matched to a gene. The CDR3 runs to 13 residues. The CDR3 nucleotides are TGTGCCATCAGTGGGACTAGCGTTAGTGAGCAGTTCTTC. It encodes CAISGTSVSEQFF.

The rearrangement joins TRBV6-5 to TRBJ2-2, with D possibly matching TRBD2 (5 bases). The ends were cut back, 2 bases at V and 1 base at J, with 8 bases in the middle. Germline-derived CDR1 and CDR2 are MNHEY and SVGAGI. The CDR3 runs 15 residues. CDR3 sequence reads: CASSYAGQNTGELFF. The CDR3 coding sequence is TGTGCCAGCAGTTACGCGGGCCAGAACACCGGGGAGCTGTTTTTT.

This chain links TRBV6-5 with TRBJ2-7; D unclear. The germline V and J ends were trimmed by 6 bases and 2 bases, with 8 bases remaining between them. In germline, CDR1 is MNHEY, CDR2 SVGAGI. The CDR3 runs 12 residues. CDR3 in DNA: TGTGCCAGCAGGCACGGCCCCTACGAGCAGTACTTC. Amino acid sequence: CASRHGPYEQYF.

The CDR3 reads CASSVGQGETQYF. The CDR3 DNA reads TGTGCCAGCAGCGTGGGACAGGGTGAGACCCAGTACTTC. The chain has TRBV7-9 and TRBJ2-5; 9 bases fit TRBD1. Germline-derived CDR1 and CDR2 are SEHNR and FQNEAQ (reference sequence). The CDR3 is 13 amino acids. The ends lost 5 bases at V and 5 bases at J; junction bases unmatched: 3.

The chain is built from TRBV7-9 and TRBJ2-6; D is undetermined. The CDR3 contains 13 residues. The germline gives CDR1 SEHNR, CDR2 FQNEAQ (reference sequence). The V end lost 3 bases, the J end lost 0 bases, and 0 bases lay between the germline ends. Here the CDR3 reads CASSFSGANVLTF. In DNA form, the CDR3 reads TGTGCCAGCAGCTTCTCTGGGGCCAACGTCCTGACTTTC.

The chain carries TRBV6-5 and TRBJ1-5; weak D call: TRBD1 (6 bases). Germline V gene lookup returns CDR1 MNHEY and CDR2 SVGAGI. V was shortened by 5 bases and J by 4 bases, with 15 bases between the two germline ends. The CDR3 runs 15 residues. The DNA for the CDR3 is TGTGCCAGCAGTCTTTCAGGGGTCGGGAATCAGCCCCAGCATTTT. It encodes CASSLSGVGNQPQHF.

J is TRBJ2-2 and V is TRBV7-6; maybe TRBD2 (6 bases). Between the trimmed V and J ends, which lost 1 base and 4 bases, there was a span of 13 bases. The CDR3 contains 16 residues. Germline values: CDR1 SGHVS, CDR2 FNYEAQ. The CDR3 DNA is TGTGCCAGCAGCTTAGTAACGGGGGTCAGCACCGGGGAGCTGTTTTTT. Translation gives CASSLVTGVSTGELFF. The full variable domain, with the rest looked up from reference TRBV7-6 and TRBJ2-2, is GAGVSQSPRYKVTKRGQDVALRCDPISGHVSLYWYRQALGQGPEFLTYFNYEAQQDKSGLPNDRFSAERPEGSISTLTIQRTEQRDSAMYRCASSLVTGVSTGELFFGEGSRLTVL.

V and J are TRBV6-5 and TRBJ1-2; 7 bases are shared with TRBD1. Germline assignment: CDR1 MNHEY and CDR2 SVGAGI. The V and J ends lost 0 bases and 8 bases, in that order; junction bases with no gene match: 9. The CDR3 contains 15 residues. The CDR3 DNA sequence: TGTGCCAGCAGTTACTCAAAGACAGGGACGACGGGCTACACCTTC. Protein sequence: CASSYSKTGTTGYTF.

This chain joins TRBV6-2 or TRBV6-3 and TRBJ2-1, with 7 positions matching TRBD2. Trimming removed 0 bases from V and 5 bases from J; junction bases left unmatched: 7. The germline gives CDR1 MNHEY, CDR2 SVGEGT. The CDR3 covers 16 residues. The CDR3 sequence: CASSYSGGRGNNEQFF. CDR3 DNA: TGTGCCAGCAGTTACTCAGGCGGGAGAGGAAACAATGAGCAGTTCTTC.

This clone was seen only a few times. V gene TRBV7-3 combines with J gene TRBJ2-3, with 8 bases that match TRBD2. CDR1 SGHTA and CDR2 FQGTGA come from the germline V gene. Trimming removed 5 bases from V and 4 bases from J; junction bases left unmatched: 5. The CDR3 contains 14 residues. This chain's CDR3 is CASSPLAAADTQYF. The CDR3 region has the DNA TGTGCCAGCAGCCCACTAGCGGCTGCAGATACGCAGTATTTT.

The chain joins TRBV5-6 to TRBJ1-2; D is unclear. CDR3 size: 12 residues. V lost 2 bases and J lost 8, with 10 bases in between. From germline, CDR1 is SGHDT and CDR2 YYEEEE. The CDR3 sequence is CASSLALQGYTF. The CDR3 nucleotides read TGTGCCAGCAGCTTAGCCCTGCAGGGCTACACCTTC.

This clone was picked up a small number of times. The gene calls are TRBV6-2 or TRBV6-3 and TRBJ2-7, with D possibly TRBD1 on 6 matching bases. V gave up 0 bases and J gave up 3 bases, with 24 bases separating them. The CDR3 totals 19 residues. From germline, CDR1 is MNHEY and CDR2 SVGEGT. CDR3 amino acids: CASSYSRTAERLRSYEQYF. For the CDR3, the DNA is TGTGCCAGCAGTTACTCCCGGACAGCCGAGAGGCTACGAAGCTACGAGCAGTACTTC.

The V call is TRBV27, the J call TRBJ2-6; D is uncertain. This CDR3 spans 13 amino acids. Germline V gives CDR1 MNHEY, CDR2 SMNVEV (reference sequence). V lost 3 bases and J 0 bases, leaving 0 bases between the germline ends. Here the CDR3 DNA reads TGTGCCAGCAGTTTCTCTGGGGCCAACGTCCTGACTTTC. Amino acids: CASSFSGANVLTF.

The V call is TRBV5-4, the J call TRBJ1-4; D is unclear. V shed 2 bases and J shed 8 bases, with 13 bases lying between them. This CDR3 comprises 14 residues. Germline values: CDR1 SGHNT, CDR2 YYREEE (reference sequence). CDR3 residues: CASSLSGTEEKLFF. CDR3 in DNA: TGTGCCAGCAGCTTATCGGGTACCGAGGAAAAACTGTTTTTT.

The chain is built from TRBV7-2 and TRBJ2-7; 9 positions match TRBD1. Germline CDR1 is SGHTA and CDR2 is FQGNSA. The CDR3 spans 16 residues. J gave up 0 bases and V 4 bases, and 7 bases lay outside the gene matches. The CDR3 bases are TGTGCCAGCAGCTCGGCTCCGGGACAGGGCTCCTACGAGCAGTACTTC. Translation: CASSSAPGQGSYEQYF.

The V gene is TRBV27, the J gene TRBJ2-3, with D unresolved. V was pared by 5 bases and J by 4 bases, with 10 bases between. Germline V gives CDR1 MNHEY, CDR2 SMNVEV (reference sequence). CDR3 length: 13 residues. CDR3 residues: CASSMDGPDTQYF. In DNA form, the CDR3 reads TGTGCCAGCAGTATGGACGGTCCAGATACGCAGTATTTT.

This chain's CDR3 is CAWTVIGGASTFF. DNA for the CDR3: TGTGCCTGGACAGTCATAGGCGGAGCCTCCACGTTCTTC. V is TRBV30 and J is TRBJ2-1; unclear D gene. V was trimmed by 4 bases and J by 15 bases, leaving 22 bases between them. The length of the CDR3 is 13 residues. Germline V gene lookup returns CDR1 GTSNPN and CDR2 SVGIG (reference sequence).

The V gene is TRBV27, the J gene TRBJ1-2, with D possibly matching TRBD1 (5 bases). The CDR3 spans 13 residues. Trimming shortened V by 6 bases and J by 4 bases, and 12 bases separated the two germline ends. Germline loops: CDR1 MNHEY, CDR2 SMNVEV (reference sequence). CDR3 sequence: CASRITGTYGYTF. CDR3 in DNA: TGTGCCAGCAGAATAACCGGGACCTATGGCTACACCTTC.